What follows is one T cell receptor (beta chain) and its context. The sample comes from a study of blood T cell repertoires in COVID-19. Study context: Samples of COVID-19 (acute and convalescent) were obtained from the United States, Italy and Spain. Sources were T cells, B-cell-depleted T cells, or PBMCs; the material itself was cDNA or gDNA.

In the original workflow: Amplification from reference gene primers served as the basis for estimated nucleated cell counts. TCRdb's copy holds only in-frame clones and misses some; the assay was immunoSEQ multiplex PCR. That table gives V, J and clone size, and the DNA gave D and trimming. Of 25,000 to 35,000 clones in the sample, 75% to 85% were seen once. This CDR3 contains 13 residues. The trim removed 7 bases at V and 4 bases at J, leaving 5 bases unmatched. The source is a man in his 70s with active COVID-19. Material: peripheral blood. This chain joins TRBV12-3 or TRBV12-4 and TRBJ2-3, with 7 bases fitting TRBD2. This CDR3 is CASNLGLADTQYF. CDR3 DNA sequence: TGTGCCAGCAACCTAGGACTAGCAGATACGCAGTATTTT.